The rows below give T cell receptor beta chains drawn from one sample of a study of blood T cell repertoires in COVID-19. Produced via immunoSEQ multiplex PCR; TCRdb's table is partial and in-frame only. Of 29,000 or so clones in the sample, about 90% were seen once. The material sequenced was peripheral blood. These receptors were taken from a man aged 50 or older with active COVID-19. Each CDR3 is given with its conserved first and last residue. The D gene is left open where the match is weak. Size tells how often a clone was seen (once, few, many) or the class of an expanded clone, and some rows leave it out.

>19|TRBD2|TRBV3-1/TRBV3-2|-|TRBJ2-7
CASSRPKREGTSYSYEQYF
TGTGCCAGCAGCCGGCCGAAGCGGGAGGGAACCTCTTATTCATACGAGCAGTACTTC
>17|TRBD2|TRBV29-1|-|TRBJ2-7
CSVGGGGGMGGSYEQYF
TGCAGCGTTGGAGGAGGTGGGGGGATGGGAGGGTCCTACGAGCAGTACTTC
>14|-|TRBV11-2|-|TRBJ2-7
CASSWAGLLYEQYF
TGTGCCTCCTCCTGGGCGGGACTGCTTTACGAGCAGTACTTC
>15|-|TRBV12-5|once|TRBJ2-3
CASGSLAGSTGTQYF
TGTGCTAGTGGTTCTCTGGCAGGGTCGACGGGTACGCAGTATTTT
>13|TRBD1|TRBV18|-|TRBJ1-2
CASSPDRVEGYTF
TGTGCCAGCTCACCCGACAGGGTCGAGGGCTACACCTTC
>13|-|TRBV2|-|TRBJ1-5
CASSEGRVSSRHF
TGTGCCAGCAGTGAAGGCCGGGTCTCGAGTAGGCATTTT
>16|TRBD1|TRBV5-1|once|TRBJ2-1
CASSFTGGATYNEQFF
TGCGCCAGCAGCTTTACAGGGGGCGCCACCTACAATGAGCAGTTCTTC
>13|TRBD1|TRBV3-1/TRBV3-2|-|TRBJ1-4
CASAGKGAEKLFF
TGTGCCAGCGCGGGCAAGGGGGCAGAAAAACTGTTTTTT
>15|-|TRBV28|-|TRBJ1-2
CASSLVLGGIYGYTF
TGTGCCAGCAGTTTGGTCCTGGGGGGGATTTATGGCTACACCTTC
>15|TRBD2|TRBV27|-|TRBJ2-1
CAGNSWREEVNEQFF
TGTGCCGGCAACTCGTGGCGGGAGGAAGTGAATGAGCAGTTCTTC
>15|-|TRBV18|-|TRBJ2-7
CASSPFGASSYEQYF
TGTGCCAGCTCACCGTTTGGGGCTAGCTCCTACGAGCAGTACTTC
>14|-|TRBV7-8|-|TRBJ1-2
CASSLEEANYGYTF
TGTGCCAGCAGCTTGGAGGAAGCTAACTATGGCTACACCTTC
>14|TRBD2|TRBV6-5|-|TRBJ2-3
CASSSSGRTDTQYF
TGTGCCAGCAGTTCAAGCGGGAGGACAGATACGCAGTATTTT
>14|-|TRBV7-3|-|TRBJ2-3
CASSLTTGTDTQYF
TGTGCCAGCAGCTTAACGACTGGAACAGATACGCAGTATTTT
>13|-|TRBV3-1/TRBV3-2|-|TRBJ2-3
CASRLLSADTQYF
TGTGCCAGCCGACTTTTGAGTGCAGATACGCAGTATTTT
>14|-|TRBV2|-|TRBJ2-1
CASSEGSSFNEQFF
TGTGCCAGCAGTGAAGGGAGCTCGTTCAATGAGCAGTTCTTC
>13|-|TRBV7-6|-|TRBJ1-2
CASSLIGGAGYTF
TGTGCCAGCAGCTTAATCGGAGGGGCTGGCTACACCTTC
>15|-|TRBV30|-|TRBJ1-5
CAWSVRGFANQPQHF
TGTGCCTGGAGTGTACGTGGCTTTGCCAATCAGCCCCAGCATTTT
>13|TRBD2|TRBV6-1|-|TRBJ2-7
CASSDGRAREQYF
TGTGCCAGCAGTGACGGGAGGGCCCGCGAGCAGTACTTC
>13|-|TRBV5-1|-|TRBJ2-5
CASRYREGETQYF
TGCGCCAGCAGGTACAGGGAGGGAGAGACCCAGTACTTC
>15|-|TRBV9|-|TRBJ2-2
CASSQGLAKPGELFF
TGTGCCAGCAGCCAGGGGCTAGCAAAGCCCGGGGAGCTGTTTTTT
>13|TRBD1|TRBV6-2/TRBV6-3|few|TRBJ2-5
CASSWTGGETQYF
TGTGCCAGCAGCTGGACAGGGGGAGAGACCCAGTACTTC
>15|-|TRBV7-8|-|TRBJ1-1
CASSLGAGTNTEAFF
TGTGCCAGCAGCTTAGGGGCGGGTACGAACACTGAAGCTTTCTTT
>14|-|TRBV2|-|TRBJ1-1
CASRADSKNTEAFF
TGTGCCAGCAGAGCCGACAGCAAGAACACTGAAGCTTTCTTT